What follows is one T cell receptor beta chain and its context. This clonotype was detected many times. Its antigen remains unidentified. Base qualities are not at hand, and no much larger clone is one base apart. V is cut back by 2 bases and J by 6 bases, with 6 bases in the junction unmatched. The germline V gene sets CDR1 to LGHNA and CDR2 to YSLEER. Its CDR3 holds 15 amino acids, cysteine through phenylalanine. The only DNA kept is the CDR3, 45 bases in frame from the first base. Unsorted PBMC libraries were generated from 2 million PBMCs stored in RNAlater at -80 °C until RNA extraction. Multiple sclerosis patients were enrolled in a US clinical protocol under which disease progression was evaluated by magnetic resonance imaging. Peripheral blood was subjected to Ficoll-Hypaque density gradient centrifugation to isolate PBMCs, which were then cryopreserved in liquid nitrogen. This specimen belongs to a study of neurological immune-mediated disorders (dated by TCRdb to the late 2010s). In the study overall: Among the approximately 35 multiple sclerosis patients, relapsing-remitting MS accounted for approximately 30 and secondary progressive MS accounted for 3. Using UMI-based sequencing, the study compared peripheral blood TCR-beta repertoires from patients with HTLV-I-associated myelopathy (HAM/TSP), patients with multiple sclerosis, and healthy controls. Alongside PBMC samples, the set of about 100 TCR-beta libraries contained longitudinal samples, technical triplicates, and paired CD4+ and CD8+ T-cell subsets that had been sorted. Of the approximately 68 subjects in the cohort, about 14 were HAM/TSP patients, about 35 were multiple sclerosis patients, and some 20 were healthy controls.

cDNA was synthesized by template-switch 5'RACE using a primer carrying a 10-nucleotide random unique molecular identifier by which each TCR transcript was tagged. Each sequencing run produced over 170 million TCR-beta sequences covering 15-18 subjects. Total RNA was extracted with the RNeasy kit. The KAPA Real-time Library Amplification kit was used to amplify TCR-beta VDJ regions with primers for the TCR constant region and the 5'RACE anchor. A first PCR added sample indexes and Illumina adaptors, after which a second PCR increased the library yield. The roughly 650 bp TCR product was size-selected on a 2% E-gel SizeSelection system after Ampure bead purification. Before pooling, libraries had their quality checked on a Bioanalyzer, their concentration measured with Qubit, and their quantity determined with the Kapa Library Quantification kit. An Illumina HiSeq 2500 was used to sequence the libraries paired-end at 2 x 150 bp. To increase sequence diversity, roughly 24-32% phiX was spiked into each library pool. On the authors' methods: The UMI-based MiGEC pipeline processed quality-filtered reads and removed over 80% of raw TCR sequences during error correction. VDJ genes were aligned to IMGT germline references, and each clonotype was defined by a unique CDR3 amino acid sequence together with V-J genes. Clonal expansion, Shannon diversity and CDR3 relatedness (CalcPairwiseDistances, ClusterSamples) were evaluated with VDJtools, and phylogenetic trees were built with CLCbio workbench. Using coefficient-of-variation modelling across technical triplicates, the study counted a clone as expanded if it had at least 8 unique UMIs. TCRdb trimmed public reads at Q25 via fastp, called clones via MiXCR and kept in-frame beta chains. One record per CDR3 amino acid sequence lists the most common genes and DNA. TCRdb, rather than the study authors, made the V and J calls. This sample gives roughly 32,000 distinct CDR3 sequences in total; less than 5% of them show up just once. The top ten clones comprise roughly 2% of the sample.

Results and caveats for the whole study, not just this receptor: Repertoires from 18 of 34 MS patients were grouped by phylogenetic analysis into a cluster of related CDR3 sequences, suggesting a possible repertoire-level signature. The highest TCR clonal expansion was observed in HAM/TSP patients, whereas the lowest was observed in MS patients, even when compared with healthy controls. No association of the MS cluster with clinical or MRI features was observed, and the need for larger cohorts was stated by the authors. No identical CDR3 amino acid sequences were shared among expanded clones across subjects, suggesting private TCR-beta repertoires in all groups.

Material for sequencing was PBMCs. This sequence was found in a young man with multiple sclerosis. The rearrangement joined TRBV4-3 to TRBJ2-1; 8 bases in the middle match TRBD1. The DNA is as follows: TGCGCCAGCAGCCAAATATCTACAGGGGGCAATGAGCAGTTCTTC. It specifies CASSQISTGGNEQFF.